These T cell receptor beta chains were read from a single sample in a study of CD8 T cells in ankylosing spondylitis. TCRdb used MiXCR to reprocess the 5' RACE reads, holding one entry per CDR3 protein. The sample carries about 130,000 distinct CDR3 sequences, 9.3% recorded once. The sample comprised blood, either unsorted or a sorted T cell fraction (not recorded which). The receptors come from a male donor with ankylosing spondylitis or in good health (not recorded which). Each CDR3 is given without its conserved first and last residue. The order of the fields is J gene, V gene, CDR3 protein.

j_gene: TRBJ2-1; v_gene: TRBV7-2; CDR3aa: ASSLASTPSYNEQF
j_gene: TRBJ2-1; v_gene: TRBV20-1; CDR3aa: SAREQGRPYNEQF
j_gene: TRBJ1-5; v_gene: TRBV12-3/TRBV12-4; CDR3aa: ASSFLGQPQH
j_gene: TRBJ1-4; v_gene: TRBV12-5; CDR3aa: ASGFWGTPTKEKLF
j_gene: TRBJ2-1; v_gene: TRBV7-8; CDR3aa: ASSLGGEGLPYNEQF
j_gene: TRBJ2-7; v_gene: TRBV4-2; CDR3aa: ASSQDRGGTYEQY
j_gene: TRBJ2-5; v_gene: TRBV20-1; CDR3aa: SAKVGGETQY
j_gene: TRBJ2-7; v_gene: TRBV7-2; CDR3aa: ASSPHLLAGRSYEQY
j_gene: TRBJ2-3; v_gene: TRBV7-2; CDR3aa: ASSLGSGAVDTQY
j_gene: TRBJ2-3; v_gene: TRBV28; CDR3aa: ASSFRQGYTDTQY
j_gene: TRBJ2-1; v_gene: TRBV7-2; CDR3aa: ASSPTTRAGGHNEQF
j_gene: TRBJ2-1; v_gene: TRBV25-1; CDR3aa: ASSTLSYNEQF
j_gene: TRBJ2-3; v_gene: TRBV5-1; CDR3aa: ASRLGSVTDTQY
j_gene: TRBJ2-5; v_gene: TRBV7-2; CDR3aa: ASSLGVLASETQY
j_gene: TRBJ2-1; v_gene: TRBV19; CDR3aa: ASSSLLTSGSRNEQF
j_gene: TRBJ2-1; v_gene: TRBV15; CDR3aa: ATIKGGGALHNEQF